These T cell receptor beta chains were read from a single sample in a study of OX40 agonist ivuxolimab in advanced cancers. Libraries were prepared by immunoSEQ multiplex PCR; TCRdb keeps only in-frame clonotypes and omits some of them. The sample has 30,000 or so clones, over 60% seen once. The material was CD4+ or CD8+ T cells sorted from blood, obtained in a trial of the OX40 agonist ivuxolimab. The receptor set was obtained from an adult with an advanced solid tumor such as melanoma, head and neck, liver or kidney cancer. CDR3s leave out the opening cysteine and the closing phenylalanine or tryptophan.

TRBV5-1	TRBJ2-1	ASRGVVTGGHEQF
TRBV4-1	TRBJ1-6	ASSQLGTAYNSPLH
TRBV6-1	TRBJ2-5	ASSELRTSGFQETQY
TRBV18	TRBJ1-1	ASSQGGNTEAF
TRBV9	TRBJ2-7	ASSVGVLGEQY
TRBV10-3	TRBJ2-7	AISESGTATYEQY
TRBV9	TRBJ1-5	ASSVGFQPQH
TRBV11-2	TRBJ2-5	ATSWTSSETQY
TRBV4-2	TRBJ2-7	ASSPGLAGEYEQY
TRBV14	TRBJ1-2	ASSQWGIHGYT
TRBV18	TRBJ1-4	ASSPRQGRNEKLF
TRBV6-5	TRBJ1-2	ASRPGQEYGYT
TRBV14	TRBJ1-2	ASSQAGALANYGYT
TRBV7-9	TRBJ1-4	ASSLGAGGSEKLF
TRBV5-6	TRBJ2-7	ASSPRGRYEQY
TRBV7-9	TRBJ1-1	ASSPGQTNTEAF
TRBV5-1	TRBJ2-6	ASSFAALSGANVLT
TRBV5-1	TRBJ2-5	ASSLAGAEQETQY
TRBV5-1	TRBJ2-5	ASSAQGKETQY
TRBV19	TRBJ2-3	ASRNPGDADTQY
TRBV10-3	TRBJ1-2	AISDLRGYT
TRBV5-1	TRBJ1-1	ASSLAGQGGTEAF
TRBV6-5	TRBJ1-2	ASSYSGPTPPN
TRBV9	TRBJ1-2	ASSVGRSTYGYT
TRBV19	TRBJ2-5	ASSISRAAETQY
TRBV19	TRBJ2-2	ASSTGTDTGELF
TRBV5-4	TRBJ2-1	ASSLVASGYNEQF
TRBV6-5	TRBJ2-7	ASSTTRDRPEQY
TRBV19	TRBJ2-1	ASSIHSGNEQF
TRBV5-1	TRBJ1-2	ASSLATENYGYT
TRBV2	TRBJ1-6	ASRMWTEVNSPLH
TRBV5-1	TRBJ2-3	ASSTVAGTGTDTQY
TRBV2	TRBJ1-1	ASSALAGDGTEAF
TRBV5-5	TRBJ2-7	ASSLVGQGPYEQY
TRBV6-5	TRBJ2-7	ASTHSSGGRVEQY
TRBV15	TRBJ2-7	ATSRGVGGASRQY
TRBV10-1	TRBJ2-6	ASSEGHPAGANVLT
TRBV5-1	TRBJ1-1	ASSLTGIRVNTEAF
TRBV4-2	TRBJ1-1	ASSQDQGISTEAF
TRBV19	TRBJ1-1	ASTITRNTEAF
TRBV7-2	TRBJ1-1	ASSSQTGNTEAF
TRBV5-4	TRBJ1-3	ASSLPGSGNTIY
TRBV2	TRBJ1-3	ASSEDISGNTIY
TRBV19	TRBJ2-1	ASSLSRGRTYNEQF
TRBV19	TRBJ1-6	ASSIKVSNSPLH
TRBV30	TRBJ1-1	AWSYSDYLTEAF
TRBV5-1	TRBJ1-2	ASSRGTDHQGYT
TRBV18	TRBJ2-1	ASSPTLLAGGPNEQF
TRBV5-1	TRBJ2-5	ASSRGVYQETQY
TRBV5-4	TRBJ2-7	ASSLDPGSSYEQY
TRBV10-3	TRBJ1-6	AISDGQASPLH
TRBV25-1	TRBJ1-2	ASSEFSASYGYT
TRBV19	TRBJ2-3	ASRLAYSSTDTQY